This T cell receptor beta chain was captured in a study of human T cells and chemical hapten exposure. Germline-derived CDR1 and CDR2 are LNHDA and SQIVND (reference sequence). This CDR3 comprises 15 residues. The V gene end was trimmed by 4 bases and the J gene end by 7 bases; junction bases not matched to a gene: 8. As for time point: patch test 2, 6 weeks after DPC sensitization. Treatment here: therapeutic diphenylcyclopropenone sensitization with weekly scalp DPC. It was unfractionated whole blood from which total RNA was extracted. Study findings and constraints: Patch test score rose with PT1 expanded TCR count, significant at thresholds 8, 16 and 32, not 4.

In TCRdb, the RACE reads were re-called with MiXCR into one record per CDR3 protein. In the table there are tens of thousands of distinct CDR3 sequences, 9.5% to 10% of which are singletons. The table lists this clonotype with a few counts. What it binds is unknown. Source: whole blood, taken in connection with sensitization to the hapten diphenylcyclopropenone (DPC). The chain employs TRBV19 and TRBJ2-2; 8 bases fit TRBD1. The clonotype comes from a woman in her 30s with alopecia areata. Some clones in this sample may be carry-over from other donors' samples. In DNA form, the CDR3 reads TGTGCCAGTAGTACTCAAGCAGGGGGCAACGGGGAGCTGTTTTTT. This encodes CASSTQAGGNGELFF.